The source of this T cell receptor (beta chain) is a study of tumor and adjacent non-tumor tissue in lung cancer. As concerns this clonotype: Since no conserved phenylalanine or tryptophan closes the CDR3, a read error is the likely cause.

J was trimmed by 11 bases and V by 0 bases; bases with no gene match: 21. This CDR3 is 19 amino acids long. CDR1 and CDR2 from the germline V gene are MGHRA and YSYEKL. This sample's RNA came from whole unsorted tissue. Three rounds of nested PCR, following a modified ARM-PCR protocol, produced the TCRbeta library. TCRdb reprocessed the multiplex PCR reads via MiXCR and lists one record per CDR3 protein. The sample shows 200,000 to 250,000 distinct CDR3 sequences, about two thirds of them seen only once. The sequenced material came from lung tumor tissue. The chain couples TRBV4-1 to TRBJ2-1, with 8 bases aligning to TRBD2. This TCR came from a man in his 60s with non-small cell lung cancer. The CDR3 is CASSQDLGRTSREGMKQFL. The CDR3 nucleotides read TGCGCCAGCAGCCAAGATTTGGGTAGGACTAGCAGGGAAGGGATGAAGCAGTTCCTC.